The clone carrying this T cell receptor (beta chain) was seen many times. Its antigen remains unknown. The source material, RNA transcripts, was used to amplify TCR beta CDR3 regions. A set of HTBI primers served as the primers for a first-round RT-PCR of the TCR CDR3. TCRdb re-called the multiplex PCR reads with MiXCR, one entry per CDR3 protein. The repertoire holds over 250,000 distinct CDR3 sequences, about 25% seen once, with about 30% in the top ten. This sample was taken from a study of T cells in Graves' hyperthyroidism and ophthalmopathy. Study conclusions and caveats: Most expanded thyroid clonotypes above 0.001 also appeared in blood.

This CDR3 comprises 15 residues. Germline lookup yields CDR1 GTSNPN and CDR2 SVGIG (reference sequence). The germline V and J ends were trimmed by 0 bases and 0 bases, with 11 bases remaining between them. Diagnoses were established using clinical symptoms, serum thyroxine and TRAb, thyroid ultrasound and orbital computed tomography. Sample collection date corresponds to first hyperthyroidism diagnosis, prior to any ophthalmopathy symptoms. The PBMCs were sourced from fresh peripheral blood (about 10 ml). The TCR was taken from a man between 40 and 49 years old with Graves' hyperthyroidism that later progressed to Graves' ophthalmopathy. This sequence joins TRBV30 and TRBJ2-5, with a weak D call TRBD2 (6 bases). The source material was blood. The CDR3 coding sequence is TGTGCCTGGAGTGTACTAGCTGGGTACCAAGAGACCCAGTACTTC. It yields the protein CAWSVLAGYQETQYF.